What follows are 10 T cell receptor beta chains derived from one specimen sequenced in a study of blood T cell repertoires in COVID-19. The protocol was immunoSEQ multiplex PCR, while the TCRdb copy is restricted to in-frame clones and leaves out a portion. Of 90,000 to 150,000 clones in the sample, 75% to 90% were seen once. The material sequenced was peripheral blood. These receptors originate from a human donor with acute or convalescent COVID-19. The donor label of this sample is uncertain.

Here the CDR3 DNA reads TGTGCCAGCAGCCTTACTAGCGGGAGGGCCTTCCTCACAGATACGCAGTATTTT. Amino acid sequence: CASSLTSGRAFLTDTQYF. The chain recombines TRBV6-2 or TRBV6-3 with TRBJ2-3; 13 bases map to TRBD2. The CDR3 has 18 residues. V lost 6 bases, J lost 2 bases, and 11 bases stayed unmatched. Germline-derived CDR1 and CDR2 are MNHEY and SVGEGT.

The rearrangement links TRBV28 to TRBJ2-1, with D uncertain. The germline gives CDR1 MDHEN, CDR2 SYDVKM. The V end lost 5 bases, the J end lost 4 bases, and 15 bases lay between the germline ends. There are 15 residues in the CDR3. The CDR3 coding sequence is TGTGCCAGCAGTACTCCGCGACTCACGTACAATGAGCAGTTCTTC. Translated: CASSTPRLTYNEQFF.

V is TRBV5-1 and J is TRBJ2-7; 11 positions agree with TRBD1. J gave up 3 bases and V 0 bases, and 2 bases lay outside the gene matches. The germline V gene encodes CDR1 SGHRS and CDR2 YFSETQ. The CDR3 is 15 amino acids. In DNA, the CDR3 is TGCGCCAGCAGCTTGGACGGGACAGGGGGCTACGAGCAGTACTTC. This gives the protein CASSLDGTGGYEQYF. The entire variable domain, with the rest obtained from reference TRBV5-1 and TRBJ2-7, is as follows: KAGVTQTPRYLIKTRGQQVTLSCSPISGHRSVSWYQQTPGQGLQFLFEYFSETQRNKGNFPGRFSGRQFSNSRSEMNVSTLELGDSALYLCASSLDGTGGYEQYFGPGTRLTVT.

The CDR3 DNA reads TGTGCCAGCAGCCGGGACAGGGGGAATACAGCTAACTATGGCTACACCTTC. Translated: CASSRDRGNTANYGYTF. This chain connects TRBV3-1 (or the pseudogene TRBV3-2) to TRBJ1-2, with 11 bases fitting TRBD1. From germline, CDR1 is LGHDT and CDR2 YNNKEL (reference sequence). The CDR3 is 17 amino acids. The J segment lost 0 bases and the V segment lost 4 bases, leaving 7 bases of the junction unmatched.

The V and J genes are TRBV27 and TRBJ1-2; TRBD1 agrees at 7 bases. Trimming took 6 bases from V and 4 from J; bases not matched to a gene: 2. Germline CDR1 is MNHEY and CDR2 is SMNVEV (reference sequence). The CDR3 spans 12 residues. In nucleotides, the CDR3 is TGTGCCAGCAGCTACAGGGGCTATGGCTACACCTTC. Its translation: CASSYRGYGYTF.

The chain is built from TRBV5-1 and TRBJ2-1; 8 bases match TRBD2. The germline gives CDR1 SGHRS, CDR2 YFSETQ. This CDR3 is built from 15 residues. J lost 6 bases, V lost 4 bases, and 9 bases had no gene match. This CDR3 reads CASSLPGTRGNEQFF. CDR3 DNA sequence: TGCGCCAGCAGCCTACCCGGGACTAGGGGCAATGAGCAGTTCTTC. Full variable domain (rest looked up from reference TRBV5-1 and TRBJ2-1): KAGVTQTPRYLIKTRGQQVTLSCSPISGHRSVSWYQQTPGQGLQFLFEYFSETQRNKGNFPGRFSGRQFSNSRSEMNVSTLELGDSALYLCASSLPGTRGNEQFFGPGTRLTVL.

V gene TRBV7-8 combines with J gene TRBJ1-4; no reliable D call. V lost 1 base, J lost 5 bases, and 11 bases lay in between. This CDR3 is built from 15 residues. Per germline, CDR1 SGHVS and CDR2 FQNEAQ. The CDR3 DNA is TGTGCCAGCAGCTTAGTGGAGACCGGAAATGAAAAACTGTTTTTT. It encodes CASSLVETGNEKLFF.

The rearrangement uses TRBV12-3 or TRBV12-4 and TRBJ1-2; D unclear. The CDR3 is 13 amino acids. Trimming removed 1 base at V and 8 bases at J, with 11 bases between. The CDR3 region is CASSLEYGLGYTF. CDR3 DNA: TGTGCCAGCAGTTTAGAGTATGGGCTCGGCTACACCTTC.

The chain joins TRBV10-3 to TRBJ2-3, with TRBD1 matching 8 bases. The germline V gene encodes CDR1 ENHRY and CDR2 SYGVKD. The V and J ends lost 8 bases and 0 bases, in that order; junction bases with no gene match: 4. This CDR3 region has 14 residues. CDR3 bases: TGTGCCATCTCGACAGGGGAAAGCACAGATACGCAGTATTTT. Its translation: CAISTGESTDTQYF.

Only a few counts were recorded for this clone. This sequence joins TRBV7-9 and TRBJ2-1, with 8 bases aligning to TRBD2. The CDR3 runs to 15 residues. The V segment lost 3 bases and the J segment 7 bases; nucleotides outside the gene matches: 8. CDR1 and CDR2 (germline): SEHNR, FQNEAQ (reference sequence). The chain's CDR3 is CASSFSSGIDNEQFF. CDR3 coding DNA: TGTGCCAGCAGCTTCAGTAGCGGGATTGATAATGAGCAGTTCTTC.